The T cell receptor beta chain described here comes from a study of Graves' ophthalmopathy and Graves' hyperthyroidism. This clonotype was observed at least ten times. The antigen is undetermined. Study results and limitations: Blood samples also showed most expanded thyroid clonotypes exceeding 0.001 frequency. Ophthalmopathy cases were distinguished from stable hyperthyroidism by a 13-signature model, reaching 85% to 90% sensitivity and 70% to 84% specificity.

The study amplified TCR beta CDR3 regions using RNA transcripts. The workflow started with a first-round RT-PCR run with HTBI primers and then moved on to a second-round multiplex PCR. TCRdb ran MiXCR on the multiplex PCR reads and lists one entry per CDR3 protein. The sample shows roughly 500,000 distinct CDR3 sequences, 14% of them seen only once. This TCR derives from a woman aged 25 to 39 with Graves' ophthalmopathy. Sequencing used blood.

CDR3 bases: TGTGCCAGCAGTTTAAGGGGGGACATGAACACTGAAGCTTTCTTT. Translation: CASSLRGDMNTEAFF. The chain links TRBV12-3 or TRBV12-4 to TRBJ1-1; tentatively, D is TRBD1 (6 bases). This CDR3 is built from 15 residues. Trimming took off 2 bases at V and 0 bases at J, with 10 bases between the two ends.